Shown below are 10 T cell receptor beta chains from a single sample sequenced in a study of human T cells and chemical hapten exposure. Time point specified: healthy volunteer bleed at 6 weeks. The starting material, unfractionated whole blood, was used for total RNA extraction. MiXCR, run by TCRdb on the RACE reads, gives a single entry per CDR3 protein. This sample yields under 50,000 distinct CDR3 sequences, of which 3.7% are seen a single time; 5.6% belongs to the top ten. The sequenced sample consisted of whole blood. Every receptor here comes from a human donor in good health. Some clones in this sample may be carry-over from other donors' samples.

This clonotype was detected many times. The rearrangement uses TRBV18 and TRBJ1-3; D gene ambiguous. Germline V gene sequence: CDR1 KGHSH, CDR2 LQKENI. This CDR3 has 16 amino acids. V was clipped by 4 bases and J by 4 bases, with 17 bases between them. CDR3 nucleotides: TGTGCCAGCTCACTTCTTGACCCCTCTTTCGGAAACACCATATATTTT. Its translation: CASSLLDPSFGNTIYF.

This clonotype was counted many times. V and J are TRBV24-1 and TRBJ1-1; no firm D call. Trimming cost V 5 bases and J 3 bases, with 6 bases left between them. The V gene's germline CDR1 is KGHDR and CDR2 SFDVKD. The CDR3 spans 12 residues. In DNA form, the CDR3 reads TGTGCCACCAGTGCCCCGTACACTGAAGCTTTCTTT. Protein sequence: CATSAPYTEAFF.

Ten or more counts support this clonotype. The chain is built from TRBV6-5 and TRBJ1-1; perhaps TRBD1 as D (6 bases). This CDR3 spans 14 amino acids. The germline CDR1 and CDR2 sequences are MNHEY and SVGAGI. Between the trimmed V and J ends, which lost 5 bases and 4 bases, there was a span of 14 bases. The CDR3, as DNA: TGTGCCAGCAGTCAGAGGGGGGCGCGCACTGAAGCTTTCTTT. This encodes CASSQRGARTEAFF.

This clonotype was counted between two and nine times. The chain has TRBV29-1 and TRBJ2-7; no definite D call. The germline V gene encodes CDR1 SQVTM and CDR2 ANQGSEA. The V end lost 4 bases, the J end lost 7 bases, and 11 bases lay between the germline ends. The CDR3 is 11 amino acids. CDR3 residues: CSVGRFEEQYF. DNA of the CDR3: TGCAGCGTTGGTCGGTTCGAGGAGCAGTACTTC.

The table lists this clonotype with a few counts. The chain recombines TRBV7-9 with TRBJ2-3, with TRBD2 as a possible D gene (5 bases). Germline assignment: CDR1 SEHNR and CDR2 FQNEAQ (reference sequence). Trimming took off 4 bases at V and 8 bases at J, with 10 bases between the two ends. This CDR3 comprises 12 residues. CDR3 bases: TGTGCCAGCAGCTCAATCGAGGGTACGCAGTATTTT. Protein sequence: CASSSIEGTQYF.

Ten or more counts support this clonotype. The chain joins TRBV24-1 to TRBJ2-3; no firm D call. The germline V gene has CDR1 KGHDR and CDR2 SFDVKD. This CDR3 comprises 13 residues. V lost 1 base and J lost 4, with 5 bases in between. In nucleotides, the CDR3 is TGTGCCACCAGTGATTTTTACCCAGATACGCAGTATTTT. Residues: CATSDFYPDTQYF.

This clonotype was seen many times. The J gene is TRBJ1-1, the V gene TRBV10-3, with 8 bases matching TRBD1. From germline, CDR1 is ENHRY and CDR2 SYGVKD. Losses at the gene ends were 3 bases for V and 5 bases for J; bases not matched to a gene: 8. The CDR3 length is 15 residues. The CDR3 DNA is TGTGCCATCAGTGACCCCCCAGGGGGCAAGACTGAAGCTTTCTTT. Protein: CAISDPPGGKTEAFF.

This clonotype appeared many times. This rearrangement joins TRBV6-2 or TRBV6-3 to TRBJ2-1; 12 nucleotides line up with TRBD2. Germline V gene lookup returns CDR1 MNHEY and CDR2 SVGEGT. The junction had 1 base not matched to a gene; V was cut back by 0 bases and J by 4 bases. CDR3 length equals 16 residues. The CDR3 bases are TGTGCCAGCAGTTACTCTCTAGCGGGAGGGTACAATGAGCAGTTCTTC. Its translation is CASSYSLAGGYNEQFF.

This clonotype was observed many times. This chain links TRBV2 with TRBJ2-4; TRBD2 agrees at 9 bases. Trimming removed 7 bases from V and 0 bases from J; junction bases left unmatched: 19. CDR1 and CDR2 from the germline V gene are SNHLY and FYNNEI. This CDR3 comprises 20 residues. CDR3 sequence (DNA): TGTGCCAGCACCCCCAATTGGGGTAGCGGGAGAGGCGGAGCCAAAAACATTCAGTACTTC. As protein: CASTPNWGSGRGGAKNIQYF.

This clonotype was found many times. The rearrangement joins TRBV10-3 to TRBJ2-3, with 9 positions matching TRBD2. The CDR3 runs 16 residues. CDR1 is ENHRY, CDR2 SYGVKD, per germline. The J segment lost 0 bases and the V segment lost 6 bases, leaving 7 bases of the junction unmatched. The CDR3 is CAISGASGTSTDTQYF. The CDR3 coding sequence is TGTGCCATCAGCGGCGCTAGCGGGACAAGCACAGATACGCAGTATTTT.